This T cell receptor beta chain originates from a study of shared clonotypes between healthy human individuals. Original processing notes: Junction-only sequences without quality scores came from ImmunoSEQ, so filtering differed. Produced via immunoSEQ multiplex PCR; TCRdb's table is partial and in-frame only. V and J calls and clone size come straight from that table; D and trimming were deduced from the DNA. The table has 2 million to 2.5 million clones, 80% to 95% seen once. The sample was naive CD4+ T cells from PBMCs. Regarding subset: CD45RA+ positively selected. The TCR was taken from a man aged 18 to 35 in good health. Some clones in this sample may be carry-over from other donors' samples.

CDR3 amino acids: CAISGTAGNEQYF. DNA for the CDR3: TGTGCCATCAGTGGAACGGCAGGCAACGAGCAGTACTTC. The chain is built from TRBV10-3 and TRBJ2-7; no definite D call. The germline V gene has CDR1 ENHRY and CDR2 SYGVKD. The CDR3 is made up of 13 amino acids. Trimming removed 4 bases from V and 5 bases from J, with 12 bases in between.